This entry describes one TCR beta chain. No antigen is known for it. The PCR contained 60 Vbeta and 13 Jbeta primers. This table comes from immunoSEQ multiplex PCR, and its TCRdb copy is limited to in-frame clones, with some not included. The sample has some 38,000 clones; 60% to 75% are singletons. The data stem from a study of cytomegalovirus exposure and HLA in healthy donors. For the study at large: An earlier analysis identified fewer than 130 million unique TCR beta sequences in about 200 million T cells. Findings and caveats of the study: A later analysis linked a missense DCLRE1C variant to TCR beta V- and J-gene trimming. The authors enumerated 150 to 200 TCR beta chains as linked to cytomegalovirus. The study assumed roughly uniform donor sequencing depth for presence/absence analyses.

V was pared by 0 bases and J by 6 bases, with 8 bases between. This CDR3 is built from 13 residues. Germline V lookup: CDR1 LNHDA, CDR2 SQIVND (reference sequence). The sequenced material came from PBMCs. The receptor's source is a man in his forties in good health and CMV-seronegative. The chain couples TRBV19 to TRBJ1-1; D is perhaps TRBD1 (5 bases). CDR3 loop: CASSIDRVSEAFF. The CDR3 DNA reads TGTGCCAGTAGTATAGACAGGGTCTCTGAAGCTTTCTTT. Full variable domain (rest looked up from reference TRBV19 and TRBJ1-1): DGGITQSPKYLFRKEGQNVTLSCEQNLNHDAMYWYRQDPGQGLRLIYYSQIVNDFQKGDIAEGYSVSREKKESFPLTVTSAQKNPTAFYLCASSIDRVSEAFFGQGTRLTVV.